This TCR beta chain was recovered during a study of blood T cells in healthy people across ages. Broader study findings: More naive CD4+ cells and higher diversity marked long-lived donors relative to aged donors.

CDR3 length: 14 residues. V lost 2 bases to trimming and J lost 3 bases, with 13 bases between them. The germline CDR1 and CDR2 sequences are DFQATT and SNEGSKA (reference sequence). For this clonotype: Its antigen remains unknown.

It was with a sample-barcoded 5' primer and a J-beta primer mix that a second PCR of roughly 7 to 12 cycles was run. TCRdb used MiXCR to reprocess the 5' RACE reads, holding one entry per CDR3 protein. The data hold just under 550,000 distinct CDR3 sequences, with 24% observed a single time. The data also belong to a second study, concerning T cells of mothers and their children. Per that study: Every microgram of extracted RNA entered cDNA synthesis, around 1.5 ug per 15 ul.

The genes are TRBV20-1 and TRBJ2-5, with a weak D call TRBD2 (7 bases). This receptor was taken from a boy aged 5-17 years in good health. Input material: blood. The CDR3 nucleotides read TGCAGTGCTAGACCGGACAGCGGGAAAGAGACCCAGTACTTC. Its translation is CSARPDSGKETQYF.